This T cell receptor beta chain was sequenced in a study of CD8 T cells in ankylosing spondylitis. Study-wide findings and caveats: Made up of eight highly homologous variants, a TCR beta motif appeared characteristic of ankylosing spondylitis blood.

Germline CDR1 and CDR2: MRHNA and SNTAGT. V lost 0 bases and J lost 0, with 8 bases in between. The CDR3 has 16 amino acids. TCRdb reanalysed the 5' RACE reads using MiXCR and keeps one entry per CDR3 protein. The data contain approximately 35,000 distinct CDR3 sequences, roughly 13% of them singletons. This clonotype was counted ten times or more. Its target is unknown. This chain links TRBV6-4 with TRBJ2-2; D remains ambiguous. The material sequenced was synovial fluid, either unsorted or a sorted T cell fraction (not recorded which). The source is a male donor with ankylosing spondylitis. CDR3 residues: CASSDSVAANTGELFF. CDR3 nucleotide sequence: TGTGCCAGCAGTGACTCAGTAGCCGCGAACACCGGGGAGCTGTTTTTT.